This T cell receptor beta chain was recorded in a study of cytomegalovirus exposure and HLA in healthy donors. The PCR employed 60 Vbeta primers together with 13 Jbeta primers. Produced via immunoSEQ multiplex PCR; TCRdb's table is partial and in-frame only. The data hold 100,000 or so clones, with around 76% observed a single time. A remark on this clone: What it recognizes is unknown.

Germline V gives CDR1 SGHKS, CDR2 YYEKEE (reference sequence). The CDR3 loop spans 17 amino acids. V dropped 0 bases and J dropped 0; count of bases not matched to a gene: 4. Study observations and caveats: Cytomegalovirus-associated TCR beta chains were listed, numbering 150 to 200.

The source of this sequence is a man in his thirties or forties in good health and CMV-seropositive. The V gene is TRBV5-5, the J gene TRBJ2-3; TRBD2 agrees at 10 bases. Sequenced: PBMCs. The CDR3 DNA is TGTGCCAGCAGCTTGGGACTAGCGGGTCTTAGCACAGATACGCAGTATTTT. This sequence encodes CASSLGLAGLSTDTQYF.